A single sample is the source of the 9 T cell receptor beta chains below, sequenced in a study of blood T cell repertoires in COVID-19. TCRdb's table, derived via immunoSEQ multiplex PCR, lists solely in-frame clones and lacks some. The table shows about 270,000 clones, with more than 75% occurring only once. The source material was PBMCs or T cells enriched from blood (not recorded which). The origin of the receptors is a woman aged 40 to 50 with acute COVID-19.

V gene TRBV5-5 combines with J gene TRBJ1-1; possible D gene TRBD1, 5 bases. CDR1 and CDR2 from the germline V gene are SGHKS and YYEKEE (reference sequence). The CDR3 runs to 17 residues. Trimming removed 2 bases from V and 5 bases from J, with 22 bases in between. The CDR3 loop reads CASSFSKGWYGGTEAFF. As DNA, the CDR3 is TGTGCCAGCAGCTTCTCCAAGGGATGGTACGGGGGTACTGAAGCTTTCTTT.

This chain links TRBV10-1 with TRBJ1-5, with TRBD1 matching 7 bases. The CDR3 loop spans 21 amino acids. Trimming at V came to 2 bases and at J to 0 bases, leaving 19 bases not matched to a gene. CDR1 is WNHNN and CDR2 is SYGVQD in the germline V gene (reference sequence). CDR3 DNA: TGCGCCAGCAGTGAGAGGGGGCCAAAGGGCAGGGGCCGGTATAGCAATCAGCCCCAGCATTTT. Its protein is CASSERGPKGRGRYSNQPQHF.

This chain links TRBV7-9 with TRBJ1-1, with 8 positions matching TRBD1. Trimming at V came to 5 bases and at J to 0 bases, leaving 5 bases not matched to a gene. The CDR3 consists of 15 residues. Germline V lookup: CDR1 SEHNR, CDR2 FQNEAQ (reference sequence). CDR3 coding DNA: TGTGCCAGCAGCCCTGGACAGGGTTTGAACACTGAAGCTTTCTTT. Translated, it gives CASSPGQGLNTEAFF.

This clone was seen ten or more times. CDR3 bases: TGTGCCAGCAGCTTGATCTACCTGGAGACCCAGTACTTC. The encoded protein is CASSLIYLETQYF. V usage is TRBV5-6 and J usage is TRBJ2-5; unclear D gene. V lost 1 base, J lost 5 bases, and 9 bases lay in between. Germline V gene lookup returns CDR1 SGHDT and CDR2 YYEEEE. This CDR3 contains 13 residues.

This clone was picked up a small number of times. This sequence joins TRBV11-2 and TRBJ1-3, with a possible D match to TRBD1 (6 bases). Germline V gene sequence: CDR1 SGHAT, CDR2 FQNNGV. The CDR3 runs 14 residues. Trimming removed 4 bases at V and 3 bases at J, with 10 bases between. CDR3 DNA: TGTGCCAGCAGCTATGGGACATTTGGAAACACCATATATTTT. Translated, it gives CASSYGTFGNTIYF.

The chain uses TRBV9 and TRBJ2-1; TRBD1 matches at 11 bases. Germline trimming cut 4 bases from V and 0 bases from J; bases unmatched to any gene: 6. The CDR3 is 17 residues long. Germline assignment: CDR1 SGDLS and CDR2 YYNGEE. This chain's CDR3 is CASSSQGQGVSYNEQFF. CDR3 bases: TGTGCCAGCAGCTCCCAGGGACAGGGGGTCTCCTACAATGAGCAGTTCTTC.

The chain couples TRBV5-5 to TRBJ2-7; D is perhaps TRBD1 (6 bases). With 4 bases removed from V and 3 bases from J, the gap between germline ends came to 17 bases. The CDR3 totals 15 residues. Germline V gives CDR1 SGHKS, CDR2 YYEKEE (reference sequence). The CDR3 here is CASSPAGQIHYEQYF. DNA of the CDR3: TGTGCCAGCAGCCCGGCCGGACAGATTCACTACGAGCAGTACTTC. The full variable domain, with the rest looked up from reference TRBV5-5 and TRBJ2-7, is DAGVTQSPTHLIKTRGQQVTLRCSPISGHKSVSWYQQVLGQGPQFIFQYYEKEERGRGNFPDRFSARQFPNYSSELNVNALLLGDSALYLCASSPAGQIHYEQYFGPGTRLTVT.

The chain links TRBV7-2 to TRBJ2-1, with 10 positions matching TRBD1. Germline lookup yields CDR1 SGHTA and CDR2 FQGNSA. This CDR3 comprises 16 residues. V lost 5 bases, J lost 7 bases, and 11 bases stayed unmatched. CDR3 region: CASSHTWDRGWNEQFF. The CDR3 DNA reads TGTGCCAGCAGCCACACGTGGGACAGGGGTTGGAATGAGCAGTTCTTC.

This clone was recorded only once. The V gene is TRBV24-1, the J gene TRBJ2-3; D is unresolved. This CDR3 is built from 11 residues. Trimming stripped 6 bases from V and 6 bases from J, with 6 bases between. From germline, CDR1 is KGHDR and CDR2 SFDVKD. In nucleotides, the CDR3 is TGTGCCACCAGTTTCCGGGATACGCAGTATTTT. It translates to CATSFRDTQYF.